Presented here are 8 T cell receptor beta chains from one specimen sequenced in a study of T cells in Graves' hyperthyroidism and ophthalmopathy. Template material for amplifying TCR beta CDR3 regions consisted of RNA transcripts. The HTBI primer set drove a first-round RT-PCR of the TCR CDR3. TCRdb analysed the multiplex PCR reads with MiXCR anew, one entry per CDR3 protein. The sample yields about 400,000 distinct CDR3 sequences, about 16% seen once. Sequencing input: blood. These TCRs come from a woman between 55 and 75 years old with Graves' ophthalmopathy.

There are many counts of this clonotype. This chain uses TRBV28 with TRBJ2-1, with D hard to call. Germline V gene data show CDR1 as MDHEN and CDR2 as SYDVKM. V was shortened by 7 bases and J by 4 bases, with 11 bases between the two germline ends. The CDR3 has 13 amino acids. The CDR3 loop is CASTSSSYNEQFF. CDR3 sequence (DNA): TGTGCCAGCACCTCAAGTAGTTACAATGAGCAGTTCTTC. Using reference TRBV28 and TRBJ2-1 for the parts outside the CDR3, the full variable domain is DVKVTQSSRYLVKRTGEKVFLECVQDMDHENMFWYRQDPGLGLRLIYFSYDVKMKEKGDIPEGYSVSREKKERFSLILESASTNQTSMYLCASTSSSYNEQFFGPGTRLTVL.

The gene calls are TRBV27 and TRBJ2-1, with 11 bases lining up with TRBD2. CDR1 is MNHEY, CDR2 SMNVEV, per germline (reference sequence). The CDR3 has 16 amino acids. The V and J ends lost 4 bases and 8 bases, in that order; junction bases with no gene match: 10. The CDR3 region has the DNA TGTGCCAGCAGTTCAAGACTAGCGGGAACCGGGCATGAGCAGTTCTTC. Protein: CASSSRLAGTGHEQFF.

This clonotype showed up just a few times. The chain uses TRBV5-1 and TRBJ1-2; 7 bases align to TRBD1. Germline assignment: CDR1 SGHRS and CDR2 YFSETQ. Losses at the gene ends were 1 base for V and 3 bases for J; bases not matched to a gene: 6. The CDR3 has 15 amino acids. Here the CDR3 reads CASSLYGGTDYGYTF. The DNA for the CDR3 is TGCGCCAGCAGCTTGTATGGTGGGACAGACTATGGCTACACCTTC.

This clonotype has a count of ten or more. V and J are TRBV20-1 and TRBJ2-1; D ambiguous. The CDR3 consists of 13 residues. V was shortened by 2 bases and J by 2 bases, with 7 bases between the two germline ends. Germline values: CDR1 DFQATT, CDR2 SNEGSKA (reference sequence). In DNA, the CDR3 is TGCAGTGCTAGATGGCAGGCCTACAATGAGCAGTTCTTC. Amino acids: CSARWQAYNEQFF.

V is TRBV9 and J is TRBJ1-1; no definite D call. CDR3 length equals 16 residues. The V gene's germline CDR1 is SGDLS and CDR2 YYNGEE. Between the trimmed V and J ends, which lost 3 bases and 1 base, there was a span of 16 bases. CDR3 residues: CASSAFLAGGNTEAFF. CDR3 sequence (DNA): TGTGCCAGCAGCGCCTTCTTGGCAGGCGGGAACACTGAAGCTTTCTTT.

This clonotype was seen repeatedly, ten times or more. The CDR3 loop is CASTLGPYEQYF. The CDR3 DNA sequence: TGTGCCAGCACCCTCGGACCCTACGAGCAGTACTTC. The chain combines TRBV2 with TRBJ2-7; no clear D. The CDR3 is 12 residues long. Germline CDR1 reads SNHLY; CDR2 reads FYNNEI. V was clipped by 7 bases and J by 2 bases, with 9 bases between them.

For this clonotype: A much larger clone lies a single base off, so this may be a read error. The CDR3 loop is CAWIFSGSGYEQFF. CDR3 bases: TGTGCCTGGATATTTAGCGGGAGTGGTTATGAGCAGTTCTTC. The rearrangement uses TRBV30 and TRBJ2-1; 9 nucleotides match TRBD2. The V and J ends lost 4 bases and 8 bases, in that order; junction bases with no gene match: 9. This CDR3 is built from 14 residues. CDR1 GTSNPN and CDR2 SVGIG come from the germline V gene (reference sequence).

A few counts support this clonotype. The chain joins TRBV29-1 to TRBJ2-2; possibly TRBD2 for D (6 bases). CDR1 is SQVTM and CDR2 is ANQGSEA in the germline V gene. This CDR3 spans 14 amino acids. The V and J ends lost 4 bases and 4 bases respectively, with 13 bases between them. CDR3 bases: TGCAGCGTTGGGTGGGGACTCGGCACCGGGGAGCTGTTTTTT. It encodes CSVGWGLGTGELFF.